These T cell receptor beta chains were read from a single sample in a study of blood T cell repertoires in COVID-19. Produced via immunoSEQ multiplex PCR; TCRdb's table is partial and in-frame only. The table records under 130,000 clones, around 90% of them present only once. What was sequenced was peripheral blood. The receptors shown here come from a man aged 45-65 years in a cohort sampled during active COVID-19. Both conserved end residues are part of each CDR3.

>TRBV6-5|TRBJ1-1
CASKTGGTEAFF
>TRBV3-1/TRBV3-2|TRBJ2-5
CASSQAPGRSETQYF
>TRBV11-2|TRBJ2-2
CASSPYTGELFF
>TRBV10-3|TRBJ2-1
CAISVTGQGNEQFF
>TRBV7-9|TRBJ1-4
CASSSWTGGIEKLFF
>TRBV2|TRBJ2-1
CASSETGQGYNEQFF
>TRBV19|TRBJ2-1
CASRLGLADAYNEQFF
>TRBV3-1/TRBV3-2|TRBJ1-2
CASGGLRDRGSRTRGYTF
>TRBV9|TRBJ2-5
CASSRRTGGETQYF
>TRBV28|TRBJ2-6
CASSSQWALQANVLTF
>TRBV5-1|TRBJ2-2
CASTTQQGTGELFF
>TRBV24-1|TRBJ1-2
CATSDGGGRYGYTF
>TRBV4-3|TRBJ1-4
CASSQTGPRTGGEKLFF
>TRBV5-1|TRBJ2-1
CASTGTSGKNEQFF
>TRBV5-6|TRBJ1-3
CASSFISGNTIYF
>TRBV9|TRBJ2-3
CASSDRGATDTQYF
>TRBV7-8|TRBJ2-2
CASSLEGVITGELFF
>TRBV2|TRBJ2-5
CASSVRTGFQETQYF
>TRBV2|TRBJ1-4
CASTGTATNEKLFF
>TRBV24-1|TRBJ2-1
CATSDGSAGEQFF
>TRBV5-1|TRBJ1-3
CASSLLAGGTSGNTIYF
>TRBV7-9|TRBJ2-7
CASSLLRGSEQYF
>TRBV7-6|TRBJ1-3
CASSLGGFGSGNTIYF
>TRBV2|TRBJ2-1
CASQGLAGAGEFF
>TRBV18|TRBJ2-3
CASSPTRSLSGDTQYF
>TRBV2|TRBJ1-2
CASSEARGFGYTF
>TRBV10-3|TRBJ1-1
CAIRGQGRAFF
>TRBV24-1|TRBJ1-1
CATSDLGRASNEKMNTEAFF
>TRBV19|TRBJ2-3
CASRPGGRADTQYF
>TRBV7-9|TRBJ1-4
CASSQGTGFNEKLFF
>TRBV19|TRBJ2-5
CASSRGLAGGLSETQYF
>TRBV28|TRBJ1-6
CASRTGRDYNSPLHF
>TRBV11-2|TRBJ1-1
CASSQGTGGGKNTEAFF
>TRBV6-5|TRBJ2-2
CASSYSSGSNTGELFF
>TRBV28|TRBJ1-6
CASSLPRVPLHF
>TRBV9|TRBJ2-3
CASSLGARDTQYF
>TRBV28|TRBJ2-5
CACLPMGQGVSGGAKETQYF
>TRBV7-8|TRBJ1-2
CASSVDRFGYTF
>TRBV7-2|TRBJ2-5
CASSLAGLAQETQYF
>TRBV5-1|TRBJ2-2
CASSPPTGTTGELFF
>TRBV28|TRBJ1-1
CASSMTGGRDTEAFF
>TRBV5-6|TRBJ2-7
CASSLRSAGGRFPYEQYF
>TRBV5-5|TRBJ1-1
CASSFGGATEAFF
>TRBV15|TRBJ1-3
CATSRQGNTIYF
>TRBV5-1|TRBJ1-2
CASSSGDGPYGYTF
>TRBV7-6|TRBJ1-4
CASSGGGLPGEKLFF